This TCR beta chain was observed in a study of blood T cell repertoires in COVID-19. Study information: Acute and convalescent COVID-19 samples came from the United States, Italy and Spain. In each case, the material was cDNA or gDNA derived from T cells, B-cell-depleted T cells, or PBMCs.

The table lists this clone with a count of one. Per the original data handling: Reference gene primers were amplified, and this amplification served to estimate nucleated cell counts. Here immunoSEQ multiplex PCR was the method, and the copy in TCRdb shows in-frame clones only, minus some. The V and J calls and clone size were taken over from that table, and D and trimming were inferred from the DNA. The sample records tens of thousands of clones, 65% to 80% being singletons. CDR1 is KGHSH, CDR2 LQKENI, per germline. CDR3 length: 16 residues. V shed 4 bases and J 7 bases; nucleotides not matched to a gene: 12.

The sequence derives from a human donor in a cohort sampled during active COVID-19. Source material: peripheral blood. This chain connects TRBV18 to TRBJ2-3; 9 positions agree with TRBD2. The CDR3, as DNA: TGTGCCAGCTCACAAATGACTAGCGGAGCCCTTAATACGCAGTATTTT. It is translated as CASSQMTSGALNTQYF.